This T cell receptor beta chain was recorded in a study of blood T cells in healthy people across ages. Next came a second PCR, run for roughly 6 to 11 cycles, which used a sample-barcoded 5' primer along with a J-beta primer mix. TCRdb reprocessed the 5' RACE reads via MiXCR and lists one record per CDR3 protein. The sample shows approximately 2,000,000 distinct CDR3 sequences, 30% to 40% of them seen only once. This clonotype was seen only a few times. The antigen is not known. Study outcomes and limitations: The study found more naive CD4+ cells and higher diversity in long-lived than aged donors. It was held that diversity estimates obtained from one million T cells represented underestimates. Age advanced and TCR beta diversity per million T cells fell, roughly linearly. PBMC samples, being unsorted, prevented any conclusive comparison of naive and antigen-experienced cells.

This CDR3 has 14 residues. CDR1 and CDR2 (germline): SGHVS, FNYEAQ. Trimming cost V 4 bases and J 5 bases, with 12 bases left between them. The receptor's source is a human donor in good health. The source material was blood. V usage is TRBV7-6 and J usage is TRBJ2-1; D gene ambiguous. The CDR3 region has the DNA TGTGCCAGCAGCTACATCGAGGATCACAATGAGCAGTTCTTC. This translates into CASSYIEDHNEQFF.